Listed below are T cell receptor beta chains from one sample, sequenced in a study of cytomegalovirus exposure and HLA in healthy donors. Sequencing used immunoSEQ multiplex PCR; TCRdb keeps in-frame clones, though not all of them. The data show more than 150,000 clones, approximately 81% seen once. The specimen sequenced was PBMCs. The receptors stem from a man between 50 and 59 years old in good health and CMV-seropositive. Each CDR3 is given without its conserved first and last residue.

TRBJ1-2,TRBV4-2,ASGRGVRGDYGYT
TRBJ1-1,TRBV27,ASSGGTVNTEAF
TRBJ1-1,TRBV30,AVPGDGAEAF
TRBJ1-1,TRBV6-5,ASSRNRETEAF
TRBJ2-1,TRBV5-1,ASSRTGPSYNEQF
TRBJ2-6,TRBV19,ASSGGTGANVLT
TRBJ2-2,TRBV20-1,SAYYTGELF
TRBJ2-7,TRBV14,ASSHPGQRSSYEQY
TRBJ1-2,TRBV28,ASSSTGNYGYT
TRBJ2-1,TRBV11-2,ASSSTGPREYNEQF
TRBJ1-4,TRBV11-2,ASSRDRGGEKLF
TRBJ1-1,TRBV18,ASSPYTGDRTEAF
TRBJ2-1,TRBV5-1,ASRAGGPGEQF
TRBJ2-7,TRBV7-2,ASSPPGLAGVYEQY
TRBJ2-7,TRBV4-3,ASSQEPSGSINEQY
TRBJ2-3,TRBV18,ASSSPPSASTDTQY
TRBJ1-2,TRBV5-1,ASSPLSGTAPQGYT
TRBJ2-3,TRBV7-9,ASTGGGRDTQY
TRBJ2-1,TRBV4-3,ASSLSTSGRAGEQF
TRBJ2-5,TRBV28,ASSFIAGGQETQY
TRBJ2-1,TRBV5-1,ASSSSGRAPFEQF
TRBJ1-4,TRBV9,ASSGGLSNEKLF
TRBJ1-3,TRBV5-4,ASSLPGTGNTIY
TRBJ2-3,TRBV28,ASNLQGNTDTQY
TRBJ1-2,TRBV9,ASSAQTGENDGYT
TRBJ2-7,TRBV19,ASSPRGGAYEQY
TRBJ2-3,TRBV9,ASSVDYAIDTQY
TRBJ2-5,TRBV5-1,ASSGGGNSYETQY
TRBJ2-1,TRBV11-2,ASSLEVTSLNEQF
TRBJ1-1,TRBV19,ASARLDWNTEAF
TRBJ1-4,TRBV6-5,ASSYFLGATNEKLF
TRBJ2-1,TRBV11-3,ASSFPGVPVNEQF
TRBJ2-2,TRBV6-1,ASSPGWVGTGELF
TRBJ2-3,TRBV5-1,ASSLVAATDTQY
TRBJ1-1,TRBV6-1,ASSEYGRGEAF
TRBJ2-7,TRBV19,ASSTRQGYEQY
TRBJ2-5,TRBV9,ASSSSERLAGETQY
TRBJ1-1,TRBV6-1,ASSGLQGFNTEAF
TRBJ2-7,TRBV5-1,ASSARGGFNEQY
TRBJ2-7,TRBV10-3,AISESGRQAAYEQY
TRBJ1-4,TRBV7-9,ASSSRGINEKLF
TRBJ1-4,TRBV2,ASKGGTGRATNEKLF
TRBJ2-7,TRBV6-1,ASSRTTGSYEQY
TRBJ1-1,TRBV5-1,ASSFPGAPEAF
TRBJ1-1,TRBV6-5,ASRPTGPNTEAF